The next 20 T cell receptor beta chains were all read from a single sample in a study of shared clonotypes between healthy human individuals. Only in-frame clones appear in the TCRdb table, and some are missing; sequencing was by immunoSEQ multiplex PCR. Of over 1.5 million clones in the sample, about 98% were seen once. The sample taken for sequencing was naive CD4+ T cells sorted from blood. Subset here: CD45RA+ positively selected. Every receptor here comes from a man younger than 40 in good health.

The rearrangement uses TRBV18 and TRBJ2-2, with 9 bases fitting TRBD2. With 3 bases clipped from V and 5 bases from J, the junction kept 4 bases outside the gene matches. CDR3 length equals 15 residues. The V gene's germline CDR1 is KGHSH and CDR2 LQKENI. CDR3 in DNA: TGTGCCAGCTCACCGGGACTAGCCCAAACCGGGGAGCTGTTTTTT. It translates to CASSPGLAQTGELFF.

The chain links TRBV5-1 to TRBJ1-4; D not certain. Germline V lookup: CDR1 SGHRS, CDR2 YFSETQ. V lost 0 bases and J 8 bases, leaving 11 bases between the germline ends. CDR3 length equals 14 residues. The CDR3 spells CASSLESVGEKLFF. CDR3 in DNA: TGCGCCAGCAGCTTGGAGTCGGTGGGGGAAAAACTGTTTTTT. The full variable domain, rest sourced from reference TRBV5-1 and TRBJ1-4, is KAGVTQTPRYLIKTRGQQVTLSCSPISGHRSVSWYQQTPGQGLQFLFEYFSETQRNKGNFPGRFSGRQFSNSRSEMNVSTLELGDSALYLCASSLESVGEKLFFGSGTQLSVL.

The V call is TRBV4-1, the J call TRBJ2-7, with 9 bases matching TRBD1. With V trimmed by 1 base and J by 3 bases, 7 bases remained unmatched. CDR3 length: 16 amino acids. In germline, CDR1 is MGHRA, CDR2 YSYEKL. CDR3 sequence (DNA): TGCGCCAGCAGCCAAGGGCCGGGACAGGGTTTCTACGAGCAGTACTTC. Amino acid sequence: CASSQGPGQGFYEQYF.

The chain uses TRBV9 and TRBJ2-2, with 11 bases matching TRBD2. The CDR3 has 16 residues. The germline gives CDR1 SGDLS, CDR2 YYNGEE. V lost 6 bases and J lost 2; bases outside the gene matches: 6. DNA of the CDR3: TGTGCCAGCACCGTTAGCGGGAGGGCTAACACCGGGGAGCTGTTTTTT. It translates to CASTVSGRANTGELFF.

The CDR3 DNA is TGTGCCAGCAGTCCCTCAACAGGGGTGCTTGTCGGGGAGCTGTTTTTT. Amino acid sequence: CASSPSTGVLVGELFF. The chain recombines TRBV28 with TRBJ2-2, with TRBD1 matching over 7 bases. Germline loops: CDR1 MDHEN, CDR2 SYDVKM. This CDR3 has 16 residues. The J segment lost 7 bases and the V segment lost 5 bases, leaving 13 bases of the junction unmatched.

The chain recombines TRBV29-1 with TRBJ1-2, with D tentatively TRBD1 (6 bases). Germline CDR1 reads SQVTM; CDR2 reads ANQGSEA. V lost 5 bases and J lost 3, with 16 bases in between. The CDR3 totals 14 residues. Here the CDR3 DNA reads TGCAGCGTTCGACCGGGACAATTAGACTATGGCTACACCTTC. Translating gives CSVRPGQLDYGYTF.

CDR3 sequence reads: CASSAGGYSSGSSYEQYF. CDR3 nucleotides: TGTGCCAGCAGCGCCGGAGGGTATAGTAGCGGGAGCTCCTACGAGCAGTACTTC. The gene calls are TRBV28 and TRBJ2-7; 9 nucleotides align to TRBD2. Trimming at V came to 6 bases and at J to 0 bases, leaving 15 bases not matched to a gene. The CDR3 contains 18 residues. The germline gives CDR1 MDHEN, CDR2 SYDVKM.

This rearrangement joins TRBV5-1 to TRBJ2-3, with D possibly matching TRBD1 (5 bases). The CDR3 contains 15 residues. V dropped 0 bases and J dropped 0 bases, with 8 bases sitting between them. CDR1 SGHRS and CDR2 YFSETQ come from the germline V gene. The CDR3 DNA is TGCGCCAGCAGCTTGGCGCAGGGTAGCACAGATACGCAGTATTTT. This encodes CASSLAQGSTDTQYF.

The J gene is TRBJ2-7, the V gene TRBV27; D possibly corresponds to TRBD2 (7 bases). The CDR3 runs to 18 residues. From germline, CDR1 is MNHEY and CDR2 SMNVEV (reference sequence). V was cut by 2 bases and J by 4 bases, with 24 bases left in between. In DNA form, the CDR3 reads TGTGCCAGCAGTTTACGAAGGGGGAGGGCCATGGTGGTTTACGAGCAGTACTTC. It specifies CASSLRRGRAMVVYEQYF.

The genes are TRBV10-1 and TRBJ2-3; D call uncertain. The CDR3 has 16 amino acids. Germline V lookup: CDR1 WNHNN, CDR2 SYGVQD (reference sequence). V lost 1 base to trimming and J lost 2 bases, with 13 bases between them. Here the CDR3 reads CASSEYSSFFTDTQYF. DNA of the CDR3: TGCGCCAGCAGTGAGTACAGTTCCTTCTTCACAGATACGCAGTATTTT.

The chain carries TRBV7-9 and TRBJ1-1, with no clear D. The CDR3 has 8 residues. V gave up 8 bases and J gave up 9 bases, with 4 bases separating them. In germline, CDR1 is SEHNR, CDR2 FQNEAQ (reference sequence). The CDR3 here is CASGQAFF. Written as DNA, the CDR3 is TGTGCCAGCGGCCAAGCTTTCTTT.

This clone was found once. Other DNA variants within this sample encode the same CDR3. CDR3 sequence (DNA): TGCAGCGTTGGCCAGAACCAAGAGACCCAGTACTTC. Translating gives CSVGQNQETQYF. The V call is TRBV29-1, the J call TRBJ2-5; no clear D. Between the trimmed V and J ends, which lost 4 bases and 0 bases, there was a span of 6 bases. The CDR3 has 12 amino acids. Germline V gene data show CDR1 as SQVTM and CDR2 as ANQGSEA.

The V and J genes are TRBV28 and TRBJ2-5; no clear D. The CDR3 contains 12 residues. Per germline, CDR1 MDHEN and CDR2 SYDVKM. Deletions cut 7 bases from V and 0 bases from J, with 6 bases between. The CDR3 is CASNGYQETQYF. CDR3 in DNA: TGTGCCAGCAACGGGTACCAAGAGACCCAGTACTTC.

This clone was recorded only once. The CDR3 sequence: CASSDPGQGNEQFF. The CDR3 coding sequence is TGCGCCAGCAGTGACCCCGGACAGGGCAATGAGCAGTTCTTC. This chain connects TRBV10-1 to TRBJ2-1, with 8 positions matching TRBD1. Germline trimming cut 3 bases from V and 6 bases from J; bases unmatched to any gene: 4. The CDR3 has 14 residues. The V gene's germline CDR1 is WNHNN and CDR2 SYGVQD (reference sequence).

The genes are TRBV7-2 and TRBJ2-5; 7 positions match TRBD2. V gave up 5 bases and J gave up 1 base; unmatched junction bases: 16. CDR3 size: 18 residues. Germline CDR1 is SGHTA and CDR2 is FQGNSA. This chain's CDR3 is CASSPMILAGRVQETQYF. In DNA, the CDR3 is TGTGCCAGCAGCCCCATGATATTAGCGGGCCGAGTCCAAGAGACCCAGTACTTC.

The chain recombines TRBV6-4 with TRBJ1-2; no firm D call. The CDR3 totals 12 residues. Trimming left V 10 bases short and J 4 bases short, with 13 bases between. Germline-derived CDR1 and CDR2 are MRHNA and SNTAGT. CDR3 amino acids: CATKGTRYGYTF. Here the CDR3 DNA reads TGTGCCACAAAGGGAACTCGCTATGGCTACACCTTC.

The gene calls are TRBV6-5 and TRBJ1-2, with D possibly TRBD1 on 5 matching bases. V gave up 6 bases and J gave up 4 bases, with 15 bases separating them. Germline loops: CDR1 MNHEY, CDR2 SVGAGI. The length of the CDR3 is 14 residues. The chain's CDR3 is CASRPRDRLYGYTF. The CDR3 DNA sequence: TGTGCCAGCAGGCCCCGGGACCGACTCTATGGCTACACCTTC.

The DNA of the CDR3 is TGTGCCAGCAGTTTCGACAGGGCCCAGCCCCAGCATTTT. This codes for CASSFDRAQPQHF. The J gene is TRBJ1-5, the V gene TRBV28; TRBD1 agrees at 7 bases. CDR3 size: 13 residues. The germline V gene encodes CDR1 MDHEN and CDR2 SYDVKM. The V gene end was trimmed by 3 bases and the J gene end by 7 bases; junction bases not matched to a gene: 3.

V gene TRBV28 combines with J gene TRBJ2-7; D is tentatively TRBD1 or TRBD2 (5 bases each). The V end was cut by 7 bases, the J end by 5 bases, with 24 bases between. The CDR3 extends over 16 amino acids. CDR1 MDHEN and CDR2 SYDVKM come from the germline V gene. The DNA for the CDR3 is TGTGCCAGCAAAGGGGCAGGAGGCGCTACGCTGGACGAGCAGTACTTC. Its translation: CASKGAGGATLDEQYF.

The J gene is TRBJ2-5, the V gene TRBV9; TRBD2 matches 8 bases. CDR1 and CDR2 (germline): SGDLS, YYNGEE. V was clipped by 4 bases and J by 5 bases; unmatched bases: 4. CDR3 length: 13 residues. The CDR3 nucleotides are TGTGCCAGCAGCCAGGGACTAGGTGAGACCCAGTACTTC. Its translation is CASSQGLGETQYF. The variable domain in full, with the rest retrieved from reference TRBV9 and TRBJ2-5, is DSGVTQTPKHLITATGQRVTLRCSPRSGDLSVYWYQQSLDQGLQFLIQYYNGEERAKGNILERFSAQQFPDLHSELNLSSLELGDSALYFCASSQGLGETQYFGPGTRLLVL.